What follows are 27 T cell receptor beta chains derived from one specimen sequenced in a study of blood T cell repertoires in COVID-19. Produced via immunoSEQ multiplex PCR; TCRdb's table is partial and in-frame only. This table has approximately 92,000 clones, about four fifths appearing once. The sample comprised peripheral blood. The source of these receptors is an elderly man with acute or convalescent COVID-19.

This chain uses TRBV6-5 with TRBJ2-1, with 8 nucleotides matching TRBD2. J gave up 4 bases and V 4 bases, and 3 bases lay outside the gene matches. CDR1 is MNHEY and CDR2 is SVGAGI in the germline V gene. The CDR3 loop spans 14 amino acids. DNA for the CDR3: TGTGCCAGCAGTTTGTCGGGGGGGTACAATGAGCAGTTCTTC. It codes for CASSLSGGYNEQFF.

J is TRBJ1-5 and V is TRBV12-2; the table names TRBD1, a call not compared with the DNA. TRBV12-2 is termed a pseudogene. There are 17 residues in the CDR3. CDR3 sequence reads: CASRLARDRESNQPQHF. In nucleotides, the CDR3 is TGTGCAAGTCGCTTAGCCAGAGACAGGGAAAGCAATCAGCCCCAGCATTTT.

The V and J genes are TRBV10-2 and TRBJ1-6; D may be TRBD1 (5 bases). The CDR3 spans 15 residues. The germline V gene has CDR1 WSHSY and CDR2 SAAADI. The V end was cut by 6 bases, the J end by 3 bases, with 12 bases between. As DNA, the CDR3 is TGCGCCAGCAGGATCGGGGGGAGCTATAATTCACCCCTCCACTTT. As protein: CASRIGGSYNSPLHF.

The chain carries TRBV4-1 and TRBJ2-1, with a tentative D call TRBD2 (5 bases). Germline CDR1 is MGHRA and CDR2 is YSYEKL. The CDR3 length is 13 residues. Trimming removed 3 bases from V and 7 bases from J, with 10 bases in between. The DNA for the CDR3 is TGCGCCAGCAGCCAGGCGGACTTTAATGAGCAGTTCTTC. Protein sequence: CASSQADFNEQFF.

This clone appeared a few times. The rearrangement uses TRBV5-1 and TRBJ1-4, with 9 bases fitting TRBD1. The CDR3 covers 16 residues. CDR1 is SGHRS, CDR2 YFSETQ, per germline. J was trimmed by 4 bases and V by 6 bases; bases with no gene match: 10. CDR3 bases: TGCGCCAGCACCCTAAATCCGGGACAGGGTAATGAAAAACTGTTTTTT. It encodes CASTLNPGQGNEKLFF.

The chain recombines TRBV14 with TRBJ2-2; 10 bases are a match to TRBD1. Trimming removed 5 bases from V and 6 bases from J; junction bases left unmatched: 6. The CDR3 is 15 amino acids. CDR1 SGHDN and CDR2 FVKESK come from the germline V gene. This chain's CDR3 is CASSRDRGKAGELFF. CDR3 DNA sequence: TGTGCCAGCAGCAGGGACAGGGGTAAAGCCGGGGAGCTGTTTTTT.

The J gene is TRBJ2-7, the V gene TRBV24-1, with TRBD1 matching over 8 bases. Germline CDR1 is KGHDR and CDR2 is SFDVKD. This CDR3 has 15 residues. The V segment lost 9 bases and the J segment 7 bases; nucleotides outside the gene matches: 16. In DNA form, the CDR3 reads TGTGCCACCTCATCCGGAGGACAGGGCCCTGGGGAGCAGTACTTC. It translates to CATSSGGQGPGEQYF.

The chain recombines TRBV7-2 with TRBJ2-5; 10 nucleotides align to TRBD1. CDR1 and CDR2 from the germline V gene are SGHTA and FQGNSA. CDR3 length equals 16 residues. J lost 2 bases, V lost 3 bases, and 6 bases had no gene match. The DNA of the CDR3 is TGTGCCAGCAGCTTGGACAGGGGGAACGCGCAAGAGACCCAGTACTTC. Protein: CASSLDRGNAQETQYF.

This sequence joins TRBV4-1 and TRBJ1-6; TRBD1 agrees at 7 bases. CDR1 and CDR2 from the germline V gene are MGHRA and YSYEKL. This CDR3 spans 17 amino acids. The J segment lost 7 bases and the V segment lost 0 bases, leaving 9 bases of the junction unmatched. CDR3 loop: CASSQEGFPGGNSPLHF. CDR3 nucleotides: TGCGCCAGCAGCCAAGAAGGGTTTCCAGGGGGGAATTCACCCCTCCACTTT.

The gene calls are TRBV7-2 and TRBJ1-1; D is perhaps TRBD1 (5 bases). Germline CDR1 and CDR2: SGHTA and FQGNSA. Between the trimmed V and J ends, which lost 3 bases and 4 bases, there was a span of 12 bases. The CDR3 sequence is 14 residues long. Here the CDR3 DNA reads TGTGCCAGCAGCTTTTGGGGGGGGTCCACTGAAGCTTTCTTT. It specifies CASSFWGGSTEAFF.

This clone turned up a few times. This chain links TRBV11-2 with TRBJ2-1; D is perhaps TRBD2 (6 bases). The CDR3 totals 16 residues. CDR1 and CDR2 from the germline V gene are SGHAT and FQNNGV. The V end lost 5 bases, the J end lost 7 bases, and 21 bases lay between the germline ends. The CDR3 DNA is TGTGCCAGCAGCCCTCTGGGGGGTTTCAGAGTGAATGAGCAGTTCTTC. Translation gives CASSPLGGFRVNEQFF.

Comment on this clone: Other DNA sequences in the same sample also yield this CDR3. The chain is built from TRBV5-6 and TRBJ2-7; D is unresolved. V lost 0 bases to trimming and J lost 4 bases, with 2 bases between them. There are 11 residues in the CDR3. Germline CDR1 reads SGHDT; CDR2 reads YYEEEE. Here the CDR3 DNA reads TGTGCCAGCAGCTTGGCTTACGAGCAGTACTTC. It specifies CASSLAYEQYF.

Points on this clone: Other nucleotide sequences from this sample produce the same CDR3. The CDR3 DNA reads as TGTGCCAGTAGTTTCCGAGATCAGCCCCAGCATTTT. This sequence encodes CASSFRDQPQHF. The rearrangement uses TRBV19 and TRBJ1-5; D not resolved. CDR1 is LNHDA and CDR2 is SQIVND in the germline V gene (reference sequence). Trimming stripped 5 bases from V and 5 bases from J, with 7 bases between. The CDR3 consists of 12 residues.

V usage is TRBV5-1 and J usage is TRBJ2-3; TRBD2 aligns across 15 bases. Germline V gene sequence: CDR1 SGHRS, CDR2 YFSETQ. V lost 4 bases to trimming and J lost 3 bases; unmatched junction nucleotides: 6. This CDR3 region has 17 residues. CDR3 in amino acids: CASSRDGTSGGTDTQYF. The CDR3 DNA sequence: TGCGCCAGCAGCAGGGATGGGACTAGCGGGGGGACAGATACGCAGTATTTT.

The chain employs TRBV7-9 and TRBJ1-2; no clear D gene. CDR1 and CDR2 from the germline V gene are SEHNR and FQNEAQ (reference sequence). With 2 bases removed from V and 2 bases from J, the gap between germline ends came to 6 bases. This CDR3 spans 13 amino acids. The CDR3 sequence: CASSLSQNYGYTF. The DNA of the CDR3 is TGTGCCAGCAGCTTATCGCAGAACTATGGCTACACCTTC.

DNA of the CDR3: TGCGCCAGCAGCCGGGGCGCGGGAACTGAAGCTTTCTTT. As protein: CASSRGAGTEAFF. V and J are TRBV5-1 and TRBJ1-1, with D tentatively TRBD1 (5 bases). CDR3 length: 13 residues. The germline V gene encodes CDR1 SGHRS and CDR2 YFSETQ. Trimming removed 4 bases at V and 5 bases at J, with 12 bases between.

The chain uses TRBV3-1 (or the pseudogene TRBV3-2) and TRBJ2-7; 7 bases are shared with TRBD1. Germline V gives CDR1 LGHDT, CDR2 YNNKEL (reference sequence). With 3 bases clipped from V and 0 bases from J, the junction kept 8 bases outside the gene matches. CDR3 size: 16 residues. CDR3 protein: CASSHGPGTVSYEQYF. The CDR3 DNA reads as TGTGCCAGCAGCCATGGTCCCGGGACAGTCTCCTACGAGCAGTACTTC.

The sample holds one count of this clone. This chain uses TRBV11-2 with TRBJ1-5, with D unresolved. This CDR3 region has 13 residues. Per germline, CDR1 SGHAT and CDR2 FQNNGV. V was pared by 1 base and J by 6 bases, with 7 bases between. In DNA, the CDR3 is TGTGCCAGCAGCTTAGGCCCAGGTCAGCCCCAGCATTTT. This sequence encodes CASSLGPGQPQHF.

This chain links TRBV25-1 with TRBJ2-2, with TRBD1 matching over 7 bases. With V trimmed by 3 bases and J by 2 bases, 12 bases remained unmatched. CDR3 size: 18 residues. Per the germline V gene, CDR1 is MGHDK and CDR2 is SYGVNS. The CDR3 bases are TGTGCCAGCAGTGATTCCTTCGGACAGGCGAGAAACACCGGGGAGCTGTTTTTT. It encodes CASSDSFGQARNTGELFF.

J is TRBJ1-6 and V is TRBV25-1, with D perhaps TRBD1 (5 bases). The CDR3 is made up of 14 amino acids. Germline V gives CDR1 MGHDK, CDR2 SYGVNS. Trimming cost V 2 bases and J 7 bases, with 9 bases left between them. The CDR3 bases are TGTGCCAGCAGTGAAATTCAGGGAAATTCACCCCTCCACTTT. Protein: CASSEIQGNSPLHF.

The chain recombines TRBV11-2 with TRBJ2-7; 7 bases line up with TRBD1. The germline V gene has CDR1 SGHAT and CDR2 FQNNGV. The CDR3 covers 16 residues. V lost 0 bases and J lost 4; bases outside the gene matches: 9. CDR3 region: CASSLEGGRGSYEQYF. As DNA, the CDR3 is TGTGCCAGCAGCTTAGAGGGTGGCAGGGGGTCGTACGAGCAGTACTTC.

This chain joins TRBV6-5 and TRBJ1-5, with 7 bases fitting TRBD1. CDR1 is MNHEY, CDR2 SVGAGI, per germline. Unmatched junction bases numbered 6, after V lost 5 bases and J lost 2 bases. The CDR3 extends over 15 amino acids. In nucleotides, the CDR3 is TGTGCCAGCAGTCTCGACAGGGCGGGCAATCAGCCCCAGCATTTT. Its protein is CASSLDRAGNQPQHF.

The genes are TRBV6-2 or TRBV6-3 and TRBJ2-7, with 13 nucleotides matching TRBD2. Unmatched junction bases numbered 1, after V lost 2 bases and J lost 6 bases. CDR3 length: 14 amino acids. In germline, CDR1 is MNHEY, CDR2 SVGEGT. The CDR3, as DNA: TGTGCCAGCAGTTACGGGACTAGCGGGGCCGAGCAGTACTTC. This sequence encodes CASSYGTSGAEQYF.

The rearrangement links TRBV27 to TRBJ2-7; 16 nucleotides match TRBD2. V gave up 5 bases and J gave up 0 bases; unmatched junction bases: 13. This CDR3 has 20 residues. The germline V gene has CDR1 MNHEY and CDR2 SMNVEV (reference sequence). The CDR3 bases are TGTGCCAGCAGTGGGAGACCCGGGACTAGCGGGAGGGCCAGCTCCTACGAGCAGTACTTC. Amino acids: CASSGRPGTSGRASSYEQYF.

This chain connects TRBV6-5 to TRBJ2-7, with D possibly matching TRBD2 (6 bases). The CDR3 covers 12 residues. The ends were cut back, 7 bases at V and 0 bases at J, with 7 bases in the middle. The V gene's germline CDR1 is MNHEY and CDR2 SVGAGI. The CDR3 loop is CASMRDSYEQYF. For the CDR3, the DNA is TGTGCCAGCATGCGGGACTCCTACGAGCAGTACTTC.

The chain has TRBV5-1 and TRBJ1-2; D is uncertain. The CDR3 is made up of 14 amino acids. The germline V and J ends were trimmed by 0 bases and 8 bases, with 14 bases remaining between them. Germline V CDR1 and CDR2: SGHRS, YFSETQ. This CDR3 is CASSLDGLGFGYTF. The CDR3 DNA reads TGCGCCAGCAGCTTGGACGGTCTAGGATTCGGCTACACCTTC.

V gene TRBV7-2 combines with J gene TRBJ2-1; the match to TRBD1 covers 7 bases. The V gene end was trimmed by 5 bases and the J gene end by 4 bases; junction bases not matched to a gene: 5. The CDR3 length is 14 residues. Germline V gene data show CDR1 as SGHTA and CDR2 as FQGNSA. CDR3 amino acids: CASSPGQRYNEQFF. In DNA form, the CDR3 reads TGTGCCAGCAGCCCGGGACAGAGATACAATGAGCAGTTCTTC.